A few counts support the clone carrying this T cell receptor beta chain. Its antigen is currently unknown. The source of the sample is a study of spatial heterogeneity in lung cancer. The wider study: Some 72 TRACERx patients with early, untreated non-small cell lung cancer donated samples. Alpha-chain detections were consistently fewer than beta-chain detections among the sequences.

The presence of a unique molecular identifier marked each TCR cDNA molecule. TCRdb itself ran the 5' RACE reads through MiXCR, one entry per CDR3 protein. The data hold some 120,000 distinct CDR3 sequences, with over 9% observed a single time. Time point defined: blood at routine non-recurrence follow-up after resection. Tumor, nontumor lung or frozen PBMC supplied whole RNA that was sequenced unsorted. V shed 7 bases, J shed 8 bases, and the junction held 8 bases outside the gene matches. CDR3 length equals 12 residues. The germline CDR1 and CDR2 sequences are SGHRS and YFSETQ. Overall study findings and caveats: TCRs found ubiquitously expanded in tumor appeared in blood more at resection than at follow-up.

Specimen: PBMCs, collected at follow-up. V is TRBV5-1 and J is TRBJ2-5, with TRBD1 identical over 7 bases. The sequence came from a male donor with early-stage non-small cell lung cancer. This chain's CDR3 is CASRSTGATQYF. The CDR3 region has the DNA TGCGCCAGCCGGTCTACAGGGGCAACCCAGTACTTC.